These 25 T cell receptor beta chains share one sample of origin, sequenced in a study of blood T cell repertoires in COVID-19. The protocol was immunoSEQ multiplex PCR, while the TCRdb copy is restricted to in-frame clones and leaves out a portion. Seen here are 50,000 to 60,000 clones, nearly 85% observed once, and the top ten hold approximately 16%. Sequencing was done on a sample of peripheral blood. These receptor sequences come from a man aged 35-49 years with acute or convalescent COVID-19.

V gene TRBV5-5 combines with J gene TRBJ1-2; the D gene is possibly TRBD1 (6 bases). CDR3 length: 14 residues. The V gene lost 0 bases and the J gene lost 8 bases, with 14 bases spanning the gap. Germline V gene data show CDR1 as SGHKS and CDR2 as YYEKEE (reference sequence). The CDR3 protein is CASSLAPTGSGYTF. CDR3 DNA: TGTGCCAGCAGCTTGGCTCCGACAGGTTCGGGCTACACCTTC.

The V and J genes are TRBV19 and TRBJ1-3, with D maybe TRBD1 (6 bases). CDR1 is LNHDA, CDR2 SQIVND, per germline (reference sequence). Trimming took off 1 base at V and 4 bases at J, with 11 bases between the two ends. The CDR3 contains 15 residues. The CDR3 coding sequence is TGTGCCAGTAGTATAGTTCAGGGGCGCGGAAACACCATATATTTT. This translates into CASSIVQGRGNTIYF.

The V gene is TRBV13, the J gene TRBJ1-2; D is possibly TRBD1 (5 bases). Trimming took 2 bases from V and 5 from J, leaving 12 bases between them. Germline CDR1 reads PRHDT; CDR2 reads FYEKMQ (reference sequence). This CDR3 has 14 residues. The CDR3 region is CASSLRMQGYGYTF. Written as DNA, the CDR3 is TGTGCCAGCAGCTTAAGGATGCAGGGATATGGCTACACCTTC.

J is TRBJ2-3 and V is TRBV2; 15 nucleotides line up with TRBD2. This CDR3 is built from 17 residues. V was clipped by 6 bases and J by 6 bases; unmatched bases: 10. CDR1 is SNHLY and CDR2 is FYNNEI in the germline V gene. The CDR3 sequence is CASSDLGTSGGLDTQYF. The CDR3 nucleotides read TGTGCCAGCAGCGACCTGGGGACTAGCGGGGGGCTGGATACGCAGTATTTT.

The V and J genes are TRBV10-1 and TRBJ1-1; D ambiguous. The CDR3 sequence is 14 residues long. Germline V gene data show CDR1 as WNHNN and CDR2 as SYGVQD (reference sequence). V was trimmed by 0 bases and J by 6 bases, leaving 11 bases between them. The DNA for the CDR3 is TGCGCCAGCAGTGAGTCACCGGGAAATGCTGAAGCTTTCTTT. Encoded protein: CASSESPGNAEAFF.

The chain has TRBV24-1 and TRBJ1-4; D possibly corresponds to TRBD1 (5 bases). The germline CDR1 and CDR2 sequences are KGHDR and SFDVKD. V was cut by 3 bases and J by 6 bases, with 13 bases left in between. The CDR3 extends over 15 amino acids. CDR3 in DNA: TGTGCCACCAGTGATCCCCAGGGAAATGATGAAAAACTGTTTTTT. Its translation is CATSDPQGNDEKLFF.

The chain employs TRBV27 and TRBJ2-5, with TRBD1 matching 11 bases. This CDR3 spans 15 amino acids. The V gene's germline CDR1 is MNHEY and CDR2 SMNVEV (reference sequence). J gave up 5 bases and V 9 bases, and 11 bases lay outside the gene matches. CDR3 amino acids: CASRKWDRGKETQYF. The CDR3, as DNA: TGTGCCAGTAGAAAATGGGACAGGGGGAAGGAGACCCAGTACTTC.

The sample holds a few counts of this clone. This chain uses TRBV6-5 with TRBJ2-1, with D tentatively TRBD1 (6 bases). In germline, CDR1 is MNHEY, CDR2 SVGAGI. The CDR3 length is 14 residues. V was trimmed by 0 bases and J by 7 bases, leaving 10 bases between them. CDR3 loop: CASSYSVQGNEQFF. In nucleotides, the CDR3 is TGTGCCAGCAGTTACTCGGTACAGGGTAATGAGCAGTTCTTC.

This clone was seen more than once but under ten times. The chain uses TRBV24-1 and TRBJ1-2; the match to TRBD1 covers 11 bases. The germline gives CDR1 KGHDR, CDR2 SFDVKD. V gave up 8 bases and J gave up 6 bases; unmatched junction bases: 4. The CDR3 covers 13 residues. The CDR3 spells CATMRTGGNGYTF. DNA of the CDR3: TGTGCCACCATGAGGACAGGGGGCAATGGCTACACCTTC.

The J gene is TRBJ1-1, the V gene TRBV6-5; TRBD1 is a possible D gene (6 bases). Germline assignment: CDR1 MNHEY and CDR2 SVGAGI. Trimming removed 7 bases at V and 5 bases at J, with 11 bases between. The CDR3 runs to 12 residues. CDR3 protein: CASTLGTTEAFF. The CDR3 DNA reads TGTGCCAGCACCTTGGGGACAACTGAAGCTTTCTTT.

The rearrangement joins TRBV10-2 to TRBJ1-1; no firm D call. This CDR3 contains 14 residues. The germline CDR1 and CDR2 sequences are WSHSY and SAAADI. The V end was cut by 7 bases, the J end by 5 bases, with 17 bases between. The CDR3 DNA reads as TGCGCCAGCAACCGGGGTGGAATTGGGACTGAAGCTTTCTTT. Translated, it gives CASNRGGIGTEAFF.

This clone appeared many times. The chain carries TRBV2 and TRBJ2-6; a possible D gene is TRBD1 (6 bases). The CDR3 is 16 amino acids. Germline lookup yields CDR1 SNHLY and CDR2 FYNNEI. The germline V and J ends were trimmed by 5 bases and 0 bases, with 11 bases remaining between them. In DNA, the CDR3 is TGTGCCAGCAGTCGGGACACCAGCTCTGGGGCCAACGTCCTGACTTTC. This codes for CASSRDTSSGANVLTF.

The V gene is TRBV3-1 (or the pseudogene TRBV3-2), the J gene TRBJ2-3; TRBD2 agrees at 8 bases. Losses at the gene ends were 7 bases for V and 1 base for J; bases not matched to a gene: 7. Germline V CDR1 and CDR2: LGHDT, YNNKEL (reference sequence). CDR3 length: 15 amino acids. The CDR3 DNA follows: TGTGCCAGCACCACGCGGGGGGCAGGCACAGATACGCAGTATTTT. Its protein product is CASTTRGAGTDTQYF.

CDR3 DNA: TGTGCCAGCAGCCAAGAGGACAAAAGCAATCAGCCCCAGCATTTT. Its translation: CASSQEDKSNQPQHF. The rearrangement links TRBV4-2 to TRBJ1-5; D is possibly TRBD1 (5 bases). V dropped 0 bases and J dropped 1 base, with 7 bases sitting between them. This CDR3 is 15 amino acids long. Looked up from germline, CDR1 is LGHNA and CDR2 is YNFKEQ.

V is TRBV30 and J is TRBJ2-7, with a tentative D call TRBD2 (5 bases). V was pared by 3 bases and J by 2 bases, with 14 bases between. The CDR3 runs 14 residues. Germline V gives CDR1 GTSNPN, CDR2 SVGIG (reference sequence). CDR3: CAWRLGGATYEQYF. The DNA of the CDR3 is TGTGCCTGGAGACTAGGAGGAGCCACCTACGAGCAGTACTTC.

This chain joins TRBV30 and TRBJ1-5, with 12 bases that match TRBD1. The CDR3 loop spans 14 amino acids. In germline, CDR1 is GTSNPN, CDR2 SVGIG (reference sequence). V dropped 4 bases and J dropped 6; count of bases not matched to a gene: 4. The CDR3 DNA sequence: TGTGCCTGGACGGGACAGGGGGCAATTCAGCCCCAGCATTTT. This codes for CAWTGQGAIQPQHF.

V gene TRBV12-5 combines with J gene TRBJ2-7; D possibly corresponds to TRBD2 (6 bases). CDR3 length: 15 residues. Germline-derived CDR1 and CDR2 are LGHNT and FRNRAP. The V and J ends lost 0 bases and 4 bases respectively, with 13 bases between them. DNA of the CDR3: TGTGCTAGTGGTTTGGTACTCGGGGGTTTATACGAGCAGTACGTC. As protein: CASGLVLGGLYEQYV.

This rearrangement joins TRBV23-1 to TRBJ2-7; 9 bases map to TRBD1. TRBV23-1 is reported as an ORF; its role is uncertain. V shed 8 bases, J shed 5 bases, and the junction held 10 bases outside the gene matches. There are 14 residues in the CDR3. CDR3 in amino acids: CASRPGQGFHEQYV. CDR3 in DNA: TGCGCCAGCCGACCCGGACAGGGGTTCCACGAGCAGTACGTC.

The V call is TRBV6-5, the J call TRBJ2-5, with 8 bases fitting TRBD1. The J segment lost 2 bases and the V segment lost 4 bases, leaving 9 bases of the junction unmatched. The CDR3 totals 16 residues. The germline CDR1 and CDR2 sequences are MNHEY and SVGAGI. CDR3 in amino acids: CASSSRTGIIQETQYF. The CDR3 DNA is TGTGCCAGCAGTTCGAGGACAGGGATCATTCAAGAGACCCAGTACTTC.

The rearrangement uses TRBV19 and TRBJ2-7, with TRBD1 identical over 10 bases. The CDR3 is 15 residues long. J was trimmed by 3 bases and V by 3 bases; bases with no gene match: 5. Germline CDR1 and CDR2: LNHDA and SQIVND (reference sequence). The CDR3 protein is CASSIRTGGGYEQYF. CDR3 coding DNA: TGTGCCAGTAGTATCAGGACAGGGGGAGGCTACGAGCAGTACTTC.

This chain uses TRBV2 with TRBJ2-3; 14 nucleotides match TRBD2. The junction had 9 bases not matched to a gene; V was cut back by 6 bases and J by 7 bases. Germline V gives CDR1 SNHLY, CDR2 FYNNEI. CDR3 size: 16 residues. In DNA form, the CDR3 reads TGTGCCAGCAGGGGGGGACTAGCGGGAGATCTCAATACGCAGTATTTT. Translating gives CASRGGLAGDLNTQYF.

The gene calls are TRBV2 and TRBJ2-5; possibly TRBD2 for D (5 bases). V lost 9 bases, J lost 4 bases, and 12 bases lay in between. The CDR3 runs to 12 residues. Germline assignment: CDR1 SNHLY and CDR2 FYNNEI. The CDR3: CARGLEGETQYF. The DNA of the CDR3 is TGTGCCAGAGGACTCGAGGGAGAGACCCAGTACTTC.

In nucleotides, the CDR3 is TGTGCCAGCAGCTCCGAGACAAAAACCGGGGAGCTGTTTTTT. Its translation: CASSSETKTGELFF. This chain joins TRBV7-9 and TRBJ2-2; the D is unclear. Looked up from germline, CDR1 is SEHNR and CDR2 is FQNEAQ (reference sequence). This CDR3 has 14 amino acids. V gave up 4 bases and J gave up 5 bases, with 11 bases separating them. The whole variable domain, remainder taken from reference TRBV7-9 and TRBJ2-2, is DTGVSQNPRHKITKRGQNVTFRCDPISEHNRLYWYRQTLGQGPEFLTYFQNEAQLEKSRLLSDRFSAERPKGSFSTLEIQRTEQGDSAMYLCASSSETKTGELFFGEGSRLTVL.

This sequence joins TRBV7-6 and TRBJ2-5, with D possibly matching TRBD2 (5 bases). The CDR3 spans 15 residues. Germline loops: CDR1 SGHVS, CDR2 FNYEAQ. V lost 2 bases and J 5 bases, leaving 15 bases between the germline ends. As DNA, the CDR3 is TGTGCCAGCAGCTTATCGGTAGGCAGGAGGGAGACCCAGTACTTC. Protein product: CASSLSVGRRETQYF.

This rearrangement joins TRBV11-2 to TRBJ1-4; TRBD1 matches at 9 bases. J was trimmed by 7 bases and V by 5 bases; bases with no gene match: 8. The CDR3 is 15 residues long. CDR1 SGHAT and CDR2 FQNNGV come from the germline V gene. The CDR3 sequence is CASSRPDRGGEKLFF. The CDR3 bases are TGTGCCAGCAGCCGTCCGGACAGGGGTGGTGAAAAACTGTTTTTT.